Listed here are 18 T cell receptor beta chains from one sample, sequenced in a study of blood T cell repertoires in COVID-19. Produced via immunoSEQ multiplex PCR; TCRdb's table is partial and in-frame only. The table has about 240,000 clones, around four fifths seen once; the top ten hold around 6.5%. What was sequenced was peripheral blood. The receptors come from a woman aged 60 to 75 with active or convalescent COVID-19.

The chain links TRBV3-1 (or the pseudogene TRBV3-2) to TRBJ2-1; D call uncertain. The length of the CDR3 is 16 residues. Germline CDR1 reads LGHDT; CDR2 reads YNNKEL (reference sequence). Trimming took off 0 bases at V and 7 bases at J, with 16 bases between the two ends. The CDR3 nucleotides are TGTGCCAGCAGCCAAGAGGCCAGGTCAGGTACGAATGAGCAGTTCTTC. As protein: CASSQEARSGTNEQFF.

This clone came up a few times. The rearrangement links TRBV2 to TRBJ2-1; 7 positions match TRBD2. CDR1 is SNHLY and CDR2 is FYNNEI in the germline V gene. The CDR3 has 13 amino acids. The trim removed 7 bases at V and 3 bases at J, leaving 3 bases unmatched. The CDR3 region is CASKGRGYNEQFF. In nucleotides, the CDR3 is TGTGCCAGCAAAGGGAGGGGCTACAATGAGCAGTTCTTC.

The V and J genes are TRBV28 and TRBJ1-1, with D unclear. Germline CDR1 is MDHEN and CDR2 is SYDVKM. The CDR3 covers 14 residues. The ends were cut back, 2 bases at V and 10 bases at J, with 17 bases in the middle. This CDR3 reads CASSLLDGLRIAFF. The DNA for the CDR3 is TGTGCCAGCAGTTTACTGGACGGACTCAGAATAGCTTTCTTT.

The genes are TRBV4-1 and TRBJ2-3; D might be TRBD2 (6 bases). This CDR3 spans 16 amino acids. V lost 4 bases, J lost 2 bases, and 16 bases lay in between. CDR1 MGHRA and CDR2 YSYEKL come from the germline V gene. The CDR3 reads CASSRWVGGFTDTQYF. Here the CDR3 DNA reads TGCGCCAGCAGCCGTTGGGTCGGGGGTTTCACAGATACGCAGTATTTT.

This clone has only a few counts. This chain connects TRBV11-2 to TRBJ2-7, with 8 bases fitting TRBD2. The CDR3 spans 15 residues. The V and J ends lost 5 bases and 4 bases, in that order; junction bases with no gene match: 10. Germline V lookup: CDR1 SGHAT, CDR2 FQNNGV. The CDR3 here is CASSPRRAGGYEQYF. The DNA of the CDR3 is TGTGCCAGCAGCCCCCGGCGGGCGGGAGGTTACGAGCAGTACTTC.

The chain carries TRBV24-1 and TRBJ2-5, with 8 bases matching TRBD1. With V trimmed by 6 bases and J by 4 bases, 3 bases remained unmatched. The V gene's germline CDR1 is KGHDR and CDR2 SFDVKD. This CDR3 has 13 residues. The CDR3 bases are TGTGCCACCAGTAAGACAGGGGCAGAGACCCAGTACTTC. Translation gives CATSKTGAETQYF.

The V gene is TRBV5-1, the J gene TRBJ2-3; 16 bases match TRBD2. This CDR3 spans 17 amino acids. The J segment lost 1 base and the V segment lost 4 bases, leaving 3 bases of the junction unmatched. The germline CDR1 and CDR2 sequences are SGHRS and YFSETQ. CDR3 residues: CASSPGTSGGGTDTQYF. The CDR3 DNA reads TGCGCCAGCAGCCCCGGGACTAGCGGGGGGGGCACAGATACGCAGTATTTT.

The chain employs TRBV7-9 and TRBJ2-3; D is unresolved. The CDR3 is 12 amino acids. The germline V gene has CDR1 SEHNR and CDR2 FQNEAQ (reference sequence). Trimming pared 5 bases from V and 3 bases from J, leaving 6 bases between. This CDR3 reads CASSPPTDTQYF. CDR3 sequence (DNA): TGTGCCAGCAGCCCCCCTACAGATACGCAGTATTTT.

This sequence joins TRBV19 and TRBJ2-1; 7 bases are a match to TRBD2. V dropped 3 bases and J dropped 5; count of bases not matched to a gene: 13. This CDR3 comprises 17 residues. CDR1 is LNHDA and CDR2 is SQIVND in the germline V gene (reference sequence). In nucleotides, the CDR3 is TGTGCCAGTAGTATTAAGGGCGGGGCGGGGACTAACAATGAGCAGTTCTTC. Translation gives CASSIKGGAGTNNEQFF. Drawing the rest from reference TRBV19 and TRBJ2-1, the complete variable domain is DGGITQSPKYLFRKEGQNVTLSCEQNLNHDAMYWYRQDPGQGLRLIYYSQIVNDFQKGDIAEGYSVSREKKESFPLTVTSAQKNPTAFYLCASSIKGGAGTNNEQFFGPGTRLTVL.

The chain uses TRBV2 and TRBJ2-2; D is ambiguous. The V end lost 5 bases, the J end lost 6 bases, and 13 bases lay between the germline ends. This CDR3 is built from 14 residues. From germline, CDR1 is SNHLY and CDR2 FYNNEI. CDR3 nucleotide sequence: TGTGCCAGCAGTTTTCGCTCGAGCCCCGGGGAGCTGTTTTTT. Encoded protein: CASSFRSSPGELFF.

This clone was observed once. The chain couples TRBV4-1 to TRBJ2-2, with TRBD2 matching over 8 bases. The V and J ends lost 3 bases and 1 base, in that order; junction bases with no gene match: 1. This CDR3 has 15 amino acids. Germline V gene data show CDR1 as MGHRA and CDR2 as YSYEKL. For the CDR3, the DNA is TGCGCCAGCAGCCAGACTAGCGTGAACACCGGGGAGCTGTTTTTT. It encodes CASSQTSVNTGELFF.

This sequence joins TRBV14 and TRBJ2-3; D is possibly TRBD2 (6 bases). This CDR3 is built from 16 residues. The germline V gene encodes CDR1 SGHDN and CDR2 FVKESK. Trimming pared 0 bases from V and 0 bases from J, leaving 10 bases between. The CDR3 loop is CASSQDGGTSTDTQYF. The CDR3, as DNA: TGTGCCAGCAGCCAAGATGGTGGGACTAGCACAGATACGCAGTATTTT.

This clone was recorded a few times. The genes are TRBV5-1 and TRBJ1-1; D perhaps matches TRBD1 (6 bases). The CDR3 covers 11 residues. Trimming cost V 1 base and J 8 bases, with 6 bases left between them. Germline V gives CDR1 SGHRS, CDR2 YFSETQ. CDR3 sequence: CASSLRGEAFF. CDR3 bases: TGCGCCAGCAGCTTGAGGGGGGAAGCTTTCTTT.

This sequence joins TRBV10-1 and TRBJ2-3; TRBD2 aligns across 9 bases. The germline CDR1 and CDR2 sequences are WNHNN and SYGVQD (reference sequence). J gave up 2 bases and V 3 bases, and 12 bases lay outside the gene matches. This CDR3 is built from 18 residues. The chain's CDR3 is CASSDGAGGPESTDTQYF. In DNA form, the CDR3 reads TGCGCCAGCAGTGACGGAGCGGGGGGTCCCGAATCCACAGATACGCAGTATTTT.

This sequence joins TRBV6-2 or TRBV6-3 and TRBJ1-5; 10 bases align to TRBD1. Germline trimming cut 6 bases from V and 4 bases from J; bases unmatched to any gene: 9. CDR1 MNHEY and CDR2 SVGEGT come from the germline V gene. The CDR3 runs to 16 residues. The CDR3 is CASSPSGQGINQPQHF. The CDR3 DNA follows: TGTGCCAGCAGCCCTTCGGGACAGGGGATTAATCAGCCCCAGCATTTT.

The CDR3 nucleotides read TGTGCCAGCAGTTTGGAGGGCCCAAACAGGGGTCATGGCTACACCTTC. Its translation: CASSLEGPNRGHGYTF. The chain combines TRBV28 with TRBJ1-2; 7 bases line up with TRBD1. The CDR3 runs 16 residues. CDR1 is MDHEN, CDR2 SYDVKM, per germline. V lost 3 bases to trimming and J lost 6 bases; unmatched junction nucleotides: 13.

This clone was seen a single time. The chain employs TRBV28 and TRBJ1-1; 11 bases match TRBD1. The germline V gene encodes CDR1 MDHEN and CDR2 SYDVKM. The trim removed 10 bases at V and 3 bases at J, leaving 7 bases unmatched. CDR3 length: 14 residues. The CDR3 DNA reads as TGTGCCACCCGGACAGGGGGCGATTACACTGAAGCTTTCTTT. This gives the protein CATRTGGDYTEAFF.

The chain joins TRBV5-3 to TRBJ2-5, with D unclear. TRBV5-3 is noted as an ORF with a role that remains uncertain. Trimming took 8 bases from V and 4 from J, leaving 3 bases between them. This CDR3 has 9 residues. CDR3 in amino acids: CARAETQYF. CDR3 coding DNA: TGTGCCAGGGCAGAGACCCAGTACTTC.